This record looks at one T cell receptor (beta chain) sequence and its context. The clone's antigen remains unknown. No much larger clone is present one base from it, and per-base qualities are unavailable. The cysteine opens and the phenylalanine closes a CDR3 of 15 amino acids. The CDR3 DNA has 45 bases and is translated from base 1. The germline V gene (reference sequence) supplies CDR1 LNHDA and CDR2 SQIVND. V is trimmed back by 6 bases and J by 4 bases, and the junction contains 11 bases that no gene match accounts for. This entry comes from a study of blood T cell repertoires in COVID-19 (TCRdb year 2020). Background for the entire study: The collaborator samples originated in the United States, Italy and Spain and spanned the acute and convalescent phases of COVID-19. The material from the prospective study consisted of cDNA or gDNA derived from T cells, B-cell-depleted T cells, or PBMCs. Subjects who had been exposed to COVID-19, were actively infected with it, or had recovered from it provided the deeply sampled blood TCRbeta repertoires that made up the dataset. The repertoires were released in a freely available public database meant as a resource for research on the immune response to SARS-CoV-2. The samples were drawn from two sources: the first 160 participants of the ongoing ImmuneRACE study, and over 950 subjects contributed by 6 global collaborators. The sample metadata nearly always contained a de-identified subject ID, COVID-19 status, age in years and sex. Where available, HLA class I and class II types were obtained from metadata supplied by the sample provider rather than from assay-based typing. The research as a whole found: Clinical and demographic metadata were provided uncurated, with the amount varying by source and participant.

One collaborating source in Seattle enrolled patients while the patients were actively infected and followed the patients over time throughout the course of disease. Whole blood was collected in K2EDTA tubes by collaborating institutions according to the institutions' own protocols. For TCRbeta analysis, collaborators shipped samples as frozen whole blood, isolated PBMCs, or DNA extracted from either of those sample types. The immunoSEQ Assay, a bias-controlled multiplex PCR, was used to amplify TCRbeta CDR3 regions from genomic DNA. The study's own analysis went as follows. Within the assay, amplification of reference gene primers was used to estimate how many nucleated cells each sample contained. To quantify the absolute abundance of each unique TCRbeta CDR3 rearrangement, sequence reads were collapsed and filtered. For each sample, productive Simpson clonality was calculated as the square root of Simpson's diversity index across productive rearrangements. TCRdb limited this immuneACCESS table to in-frame rearrangements with V and J called. A share of clones is missing; checked studies link under half to unresolved V genes, and the rest is unexplained. The V and J calls and the clone size are those of that table, but D and trimming were determined from the DNA. The sample contains 150,000 or so clones, 93% of them found a single time. The ten biggest clones cover just under 2% of the sample.

The receptor's source is a woman in her sixties with COVID-19, enrolled during active disease. This sequence uses TRBV19 and TRBJ1-2; the central 7 bases match TRBD1. The sequenced sample consisted of peripheral blood. The CDR3 protein: CASREGAARIYGYTF. Here is the DNA: TGTGCCAGTAGGGAGGGGGCAGCGAGGATCTATGGCTACACCTTC.